The 15 T cell receptor beta chains below were found in one sample sequenced in a study of human T cells and chemical hapten exposure (dated by TCRdb to the early 2020s). Library preparation was by RACE. Sequencing instrument: NextSeq 500. TCRdb trimmed the raw reads at Q25, called clones with MiXCR and kept productive beta chains. CDR3 protein sequences are deduplicated, and each keeps its most common genes and DNA. The sample table lists 130,000 or so distinct CDR3 sequences, more than 7.5% of them with a count of one. 1.5% to 2% of the sample is in the top ten clones. Reading the label with the study, this specimen's time point is: healthy volunteer bleed at 2 weeks. Total RNA was extracted from unfractionated whole blood that had been collected in Tempus Blood RNA tubes. Sequences were obtained from whole blood. These receptor sequences come from a male donor in good health. Some clones in this sample may be carry-over from other donors' samples.

To note about this clonotype: This may arise from a read error, as a much more abundant clone is one base away. This chain connects TRBV11-2 to TRBJ2-7, with D possibly matching TRBD1 (5 bases). Germline V lookup: CDR1 SGHAT, CDR2 FQNNGV. V dropped 0 bases and J dropped 3 bases, with 18 bases sitting between them. This CDR3 region has 17 residues. The CDR3 here is CASSLDGRQGGYYEQYF. The CDR3 DNA follows: TGTGCCAGCAGCTTAGATGGTCGGCAGGGCGGATACTACGAGCAGTACTTC. The full variable domain, its missing parts supplied by reference TRBV11-2 and TRBJ2-7, is EAGVAQSPRYKIIEKRQSVAFWCNPISGHATLYWYQQILGQGPKLLIQFQNNGVVDDSQLPKDRFSAERLKGVDSTLKIQPAKLEDSAVYLCASSLDGRQGGYYEQYFGPGTRLTVT.

This clonotype was counted between two and nine times. The J gene is TRBJ2-5, the V gene TRBV2; D unclear. Germline values: CDR1 SNHLY, CDR2 FYNNEI. This CDR3 region has 11 residues. Trimming left V 5 bases short and J 4 bases short, with 5 bases between. The CDR3 is CASSYAETQYF. The CDR3 DNA reads TGTGCCAGCAGTTACGCAGAGACCCAGTACTTC.

The chain combines TRBV25-1 with TRBJ1-2; 10 positions match TRBD1. V trimming: 6 bases; J trimming: 0 bases; junction bases outside the gene matches: 10. CDR1 is MGHDK and CDR2 is SYGVNS in the germline V gene. This CDR3 has 17 amino acids. CDR3 sequence (DNA): TGTGCCAGCAGAGCCCCGGGACAGGGGCCTCCTAACTATGGCTACACCTTC. Translating gives CASRAPGQGPPNYGYTF.

This clonotype was counted at least ten times. This chain connects TRBV5-1 to TRBJ1-2, with D possibly TRBD1 on 5 matching bases. The V end lost 4 bases, the J end lost 4 bases, and 20 bases lay between the germline ends. In germline, CDR1 is SGHRS, CDR2 YFSETQ. CDR3 length: 16 amino acids. In nucleotides, the CDR3 is TGCGCCAGCAGCCCGGGCGGGACCCAGGGAGGCTATGGCTACACCTTC. It specifies CASSPGGTQGGYGYTF. Using reference TRBV5-1 and TRBJ1-2 for the parts outside the CDR3, the full variable domain is KAGVTQTPRYLIKTRGQQVTLSCSPISGHRSVSWYQQTPGQGLQFLFEYFSETQRNKGNFPGRFSGRQFSNSRSEMNVSTLELGDSALYLCASSPGGTQGGYGYTFGSGTRLTVV.

This clonotype came up many times. One end of the junction is discordant with germline, which a read error may explain. This rearrangement joins TRBV7-9 to TRBJ2-7; the match to TRBD2 covers 7 bases. CDR1 and CDR2 (germline): SEHNR, FQNEAQ (reference sequence). The CDR3 totals 10 residues. The CDR3 DNA reads as TGTGCCAGCAGCAACCCGGGACTAACCTTC. Protein: CASSNPGLTF.

This clonotype was recorded at least ten times. The V and J genes are TRBV5-4 and TRBJ1-1; D is unclear. CDR3 length: 13 amino acids. CDR1 is SGHNT and CDR2 is YYREEE in the germline V gene (reference sequence). V was cut by 0 bases and J by 5 bases, with 8 bases left in between. CDR3 nucleotide sequence: TGTGCCAGCAGCTTGGAAATGAGGACTGAAGCTTTCTTT. This encodes CASSLEMRTEAFF.

This clonotype has ten or more counts. This chain joins TRBV30 and TRBJ2-1; a weak D match, TRBD2 (8 bases). Germline assignment: CDR1 GTSNPN and CDR2 SVGIG (reference sequence). V lost 2 bases and J lost 0, with 14 bases in between. The CDR3 is made up of 16 amino acids. The CDR3 bases are TGTGCCTGGAGTTACAGGGGACTAGACTCCTACAATGAGCAGTTCTTC. The encoded protein is CAWSYRGLDSYNEQFF.

A few counts support this clonotype. V gene TRBV11-2 combines with J gene TRBJ1-5, with D possibly matching TRBD1 (6 bases). V dropped 0 bases and J dropped 2 bases, with 11 bases sitting between them. Germline values: CDR1 SGHAT, CDR2 FQNNGV. The CDR3 totals 16 residues. DNA of the CDR3: TGTGCCAGCAGCTTAGATGGCAGGGGAGGCAATCAGCCCCAGCATTTT. It translates to CASSLDGRGGNQPQHF.

This clonotype occurred a few times. This chain connects TRBV15 to TRBJ2-7; the D is unclear. The CDR3 length is 15 residues. The ends were cut back, 4 bases at V and 2 bases at J, with 15 bases in the middle. CDR1 and CDR2 from the germline V gene are LNHNV and YYDKDF (reference sequence). The CDR3 sequence is CATSNRAFDPYEQYF. CDR3 DNA sequence: TGTGCCACCAGCAACCGGGCCTTCGACCCCTACGAGCAGTACTTC.

The chain employs TRBV6-5 and TRBJ2-7; D is perhaps TRBD1 or TRBD2 (5 bases each). Germline V lookup: CDR1 MNHEY, CDR2 SVGAGI. The V end was cut by 5 bases, the J end by 7 bases, with 18 bases between. The CDR3 is 14 residues long. The CDR3 loop is CASSQESAEGEQYF. The CDR3 bases are TGTGCCAGCAGTCAAGAGTCCGCTGAGGGGGAGCAGTACTTC.

This clonotype has a handful of counts. This chain connects TRBV7-9 to TRBJ2-1; perhaps TRBD1 as D (5 bases). The V end was cut by 6 bases, the J end by 2 bases, with 17 bases between. Germline-derived CDR1 and CDR2 are SEHNR and FQNEAQ (reference sequence). The CDR3 is 16 amino acids. Here the CDR3 DNA reads TGTGCCAGCAGTCAAAGACAGACTCTTCCCTACAATGAGCAGTTCTTC. Its protein product is CASSQRQTLPYNEQFF.

V is TRBV7-9 and J is TRBJ2-4, with TRBD1 as a possible D gene (6 bases). The V end lost 5 bases, the J end lost 3 bases, and 20 bases lay between the germline ends. This CDR3 is 17 amino acids long. Germline V gene lookup returns CDR1 SEHNR and CDR2 FQNEAQ (reference sequence). The CDR3 is CASSPKDGTWGKNIQYF. DNA of the CDR3: TGTGCCAGCAGCCCGAAGGACGGGACATGGGGCAAAAACATTCAGTACTTC.

This clonotype was detected only a few times. The chain employs TRBV7-2 and TRBJ1-3; 8 nucleotides align to TRBD1. This CDR3 is built from 18 residues. V shed 2 bases and J 0 bases; nucleotides not matched to a gene: 9. CDR1 SGHTA and CDR2 FQGNSA come from the germline V gene. The CDR3 nucleotides read TGTGCCAGCAGCTTAATACGGACAGGGCCTATCTCTGGAAACACCATATATTTT. Amino acids: CASSLIRTGPISGNTIYF.

Worth noting for this clonotype: A much larger clone differs by one base, so this may be a read error. This chain connects TRBV9 to TRBJ1-1, with 7 bases that match TRBD1. This CDR3 has 15 residues. V lost 3 bases and J lost 4; bases outside the gene matches: 9. Germline CDR1 SGDLS, CDR2 YYNGEE. CDR3 in amino acids: CASSGLRGSGTEAFF. CDR3 nucleotide sequence: TGTGCCAGCAGCGGCCTCAGGGGGTCTGGCACTGAAGCTTTCTTT.

This clonotype was detected only a few times. The chain recombines TRBV20-1 with TRBJ2-7; D is unclear. Germline assignment: CDR1 DFQATT and CDR2 SNEGSKA (reference sequence). This CDR3 contains 14 residues. V was shortened by 3 bases and J by 1 base, with 13 bases between the two germline ends. CDR3 residues: CSASRVGSSYEQYF. CDR3 in DNA: TGCAGTGCTAGTCGGGTGGGAAGTTCCTACGAGCAGTACTTC.